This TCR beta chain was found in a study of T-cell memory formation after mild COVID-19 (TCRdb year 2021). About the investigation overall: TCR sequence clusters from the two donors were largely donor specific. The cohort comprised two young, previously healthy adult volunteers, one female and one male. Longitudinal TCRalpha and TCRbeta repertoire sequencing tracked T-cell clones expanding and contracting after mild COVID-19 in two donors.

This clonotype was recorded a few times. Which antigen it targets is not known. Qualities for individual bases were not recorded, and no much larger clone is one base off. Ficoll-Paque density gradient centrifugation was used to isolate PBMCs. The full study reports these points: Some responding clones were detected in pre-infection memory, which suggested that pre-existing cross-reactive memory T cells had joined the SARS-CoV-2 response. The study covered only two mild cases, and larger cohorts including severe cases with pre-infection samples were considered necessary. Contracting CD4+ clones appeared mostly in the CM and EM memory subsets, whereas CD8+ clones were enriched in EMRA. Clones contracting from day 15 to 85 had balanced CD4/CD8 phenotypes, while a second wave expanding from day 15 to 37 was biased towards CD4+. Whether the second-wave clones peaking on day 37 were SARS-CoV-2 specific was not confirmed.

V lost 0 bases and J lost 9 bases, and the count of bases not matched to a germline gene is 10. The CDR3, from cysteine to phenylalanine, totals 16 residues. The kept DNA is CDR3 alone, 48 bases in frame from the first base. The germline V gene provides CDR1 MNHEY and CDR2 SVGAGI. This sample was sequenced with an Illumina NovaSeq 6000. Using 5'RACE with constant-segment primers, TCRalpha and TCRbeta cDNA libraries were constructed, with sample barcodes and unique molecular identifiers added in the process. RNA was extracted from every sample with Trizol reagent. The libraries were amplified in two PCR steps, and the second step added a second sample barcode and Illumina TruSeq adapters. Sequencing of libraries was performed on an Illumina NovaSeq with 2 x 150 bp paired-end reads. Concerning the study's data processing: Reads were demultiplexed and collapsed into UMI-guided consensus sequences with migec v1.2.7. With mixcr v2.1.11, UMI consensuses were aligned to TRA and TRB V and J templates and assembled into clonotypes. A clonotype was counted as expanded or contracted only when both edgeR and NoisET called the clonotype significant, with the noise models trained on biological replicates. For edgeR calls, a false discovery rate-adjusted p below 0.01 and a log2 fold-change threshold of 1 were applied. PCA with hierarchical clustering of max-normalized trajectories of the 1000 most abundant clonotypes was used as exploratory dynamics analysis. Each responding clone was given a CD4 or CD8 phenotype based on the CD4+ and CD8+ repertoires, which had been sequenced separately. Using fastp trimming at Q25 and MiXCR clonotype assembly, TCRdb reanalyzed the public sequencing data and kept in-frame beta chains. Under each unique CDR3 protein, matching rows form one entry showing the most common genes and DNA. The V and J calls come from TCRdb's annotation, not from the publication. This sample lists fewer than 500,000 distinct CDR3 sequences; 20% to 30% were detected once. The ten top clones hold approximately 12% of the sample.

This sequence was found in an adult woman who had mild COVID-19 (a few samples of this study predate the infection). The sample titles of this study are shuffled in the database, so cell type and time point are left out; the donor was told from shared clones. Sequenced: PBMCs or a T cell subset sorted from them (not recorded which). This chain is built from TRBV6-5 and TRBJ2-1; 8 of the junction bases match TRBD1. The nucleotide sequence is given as TGTGCCAGCAGTTACTCGAGGGCAGGGGGCTTCGGTGAGCAGTTCTTC. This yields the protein CASSYSRAGGFGEQFF.